Listed below are T cell receptor beta chains from one sample, sequenced in a study of OX40 agonist ivuxolimab in advanced cancers. Profiled with immunoSEQ multiplex PCR; TCRdb holds only in-frame clones, not every one. The repertoire consists of under 40,000 clones, with roughly 87% occurring once and the leading ten covering approximately 26%. This specimen consisted of CD4+ or CD8+ T cells sorted from blood, obtained in a trial of the OX40 agonist ivuxolimab. The receptors shown here come from an adult with an advanced solid tumor such as melanoma, head and neck, liver or kidney cancer. The conserved cysteine and the conserved F or W are not part of the CDR3 here. Fields, in order: clone size, V gene, J gene, CDR3 protein. Clone size, where shown, is once, few, many, or a class for clones that have expanded.

clone_size: .
v_call: TRBV5-4
j_call: TRBJ1-1
cdr3_aa: ASSQGHRGTEAF

clone_size: .
v_call: TRBV28
j_call: TRBJ2-7
cdr3_aa: ASSLTDEQY

clone_size: once
v_call: TRBV6-6
j_call: TRBJ2-3
cdr3_aa: ASSARGTGIADTQY

clone_size: .
v_call: TRBV5-4
j_call: TRBJ2-3
cdr3_aa: ASSFSTDTQY

clone_size: .
v_call: TRBV27
j_call: TRBJ1-1
cdr3_aa: ASSLTENTEAF

clone_size: .
v_call: TRBV6-5
j_call: TRBJ1-1
cdr3_aa: ASTIHGTGNTEAF

clone_size: .
v_call: TRBV13
j_call: TRBJ2-1
cdr3_aa: ASSLGRQGGYNEQF

clone_size: .
v_call: TRBV2
j_call: TRBJ2-7
cdr3_aa: ASSERDRGQDEQY

clone_size: .
v_call: TRBV4-1
j_call: TRBJ2-1
cdr3_aa: ASSHSGGNEQF

clone_size: .
v_call: TRBV5-6
j_call: TRBJ2-7
cdr3_aa: ASSLGGSTEY

clone_size: .
v_call: TRBV5-4
j_call: TRBJ2-2
cdr3_aa: ASSLVLGGARTGELF

clone_size: .
v_call: TRBV27
j_call: TRBJ2-1
cdr3_aa: ASSWGLSYNEQF

clone_size: .
v_call: TRBV15
j_call: TRBJ1-1
cdr3_aa: ATSREGLTEAF

clone_size: .
v_call: TRBV27
j_call: TRBJ1-5
cdr3_aa: ASSFRREGQPQH

clone_size: .
v_call: TRBV6-1
j_call: TRBJ2-7
cdr3_aa: ASSDGLGEQY

clone_size: .
v_call: TRBV30
j_call: TRBJ2-7
cdr3_aa: AGGTASYEQY

clone_size: .
v_call: TRBV28
j_call: TRBJ2-1
cdr3_aa: ASTSGTTYNEQF

clone_size: .
v_call: TRBV29-1
j_call: TRBJ2-3
cdr3_aa: SVGVLGDPSTDTQY

clone_size: .
v_call: TRBV7-9
j_call: TRBJ2-7
cdr3_aa: ASSQGQGANEQY

clone_size: .
v_call: TRBV6-4
j_call: TRBJ2-7
cdr3_aa: ASSDDRGRQY

clone_size: .
v_call: TRBV4-1
j_call: TRBJ2-2
cdr3_aa: ASRRDRNTGELF

clone_size: medium-sized
v_call: TRBV6-5
j_call: TRBJ2-7
cdr3_aa: ASSWGANSYEQY

clone_size: .
v_call: TRBV2
j_call: TRBJ2-5
cdr3_aa: ASRGLAGETQY

clone_size: once
v_call: TRBV7-9
j_call: TRBJ1-1
cdr3_aa: ASSLMGTEAF

clone_size: .
v_call: TRBV19
j_call: TRBJ2-7
cdr3_aa: ASKRQGTAYEQY

clone_size: .
v_call: TRBV6-1
j_call: TRBJ2-3
cdr3_aa: ASVSGGAKDTQY

clone_size: once
v_call: TRBV7-9
j_call: TRBJ2-7
cdr3_aa: ASRYDSSYEQY

clone_size: .
v_call: TRBV30
j_call: TRBJ2-7
cdr3_aa: AWSAGGEQY

clone_size: once
v_call: TRBV7-2
j_call: TRBJ2-3
cdr3_aa: ASTPRPAGASTDTQY

clone_size: .
v_call: TRBV14
j_call: TRBJ2-5
cdr3_aa: ASSQGVAGGETQY

clone_size: few
v_call: TRBV27
j_call: TRBJ2-1
cdr3_aa: ASSSDYPYNEQF

clone_size: few
v_call: TRBV5-1
j_call: TRBJ1-2
cdr3_aa: ASSLRGPLEYGYT

clone_size: .
v_call: TRBV28
j_call: TRBJ2-3
cdr3_aa: ASSSSDRARTDTQY

clone_size: .
v_call: TRBV28
j_call: TRBJ2-5
cdr3_aa: ASGGETQY

clone_size: .
v_call: TRBV6-5
j_call: TRBJ2-7
cdr3_aa: ASSDPSAGPHEQY

clone_size: .
v_call: TRBV4-1
j_call: TRBJ2-5
cdr3_aa: ASSQDRGEETQY